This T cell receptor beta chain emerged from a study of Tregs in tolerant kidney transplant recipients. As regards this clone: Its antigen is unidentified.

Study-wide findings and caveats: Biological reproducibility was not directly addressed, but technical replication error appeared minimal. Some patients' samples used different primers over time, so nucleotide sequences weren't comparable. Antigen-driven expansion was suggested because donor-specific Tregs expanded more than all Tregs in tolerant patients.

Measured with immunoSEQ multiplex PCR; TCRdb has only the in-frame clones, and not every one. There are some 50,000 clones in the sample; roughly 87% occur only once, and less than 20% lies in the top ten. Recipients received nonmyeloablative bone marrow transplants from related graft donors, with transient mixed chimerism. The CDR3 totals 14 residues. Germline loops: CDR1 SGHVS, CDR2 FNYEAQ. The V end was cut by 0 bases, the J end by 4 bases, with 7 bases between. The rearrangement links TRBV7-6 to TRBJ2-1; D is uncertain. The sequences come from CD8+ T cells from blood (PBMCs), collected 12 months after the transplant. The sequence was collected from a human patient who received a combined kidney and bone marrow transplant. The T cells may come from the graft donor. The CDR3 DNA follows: TGTGCCAGCAGCTTAGCATCCCCATACAATGAGCAGTTCTTC. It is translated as CASSLASPYNEQFF.